Sequencing of this T cell receptor beta chain was carried out in a study of blood T cell dynamics during melanoma immunotherapy. Across the whole study: Standard first-line treatment here was pembrolizumab or nivolumab plus ipilimumab in metastatic melanoma.

Stated time point: week 3, after first cycle of checkpoint inhibitor. A fixed DNA input of about 350 ng was used per bulk PBMC sample. The method was immunoSEQ multiplex PCR; TCRdb's version includes in-frame clones alone and lacks a portion of them. Of about 12,000 clones in the sample, 88% were seen once. Per germline, CDR1 SGHDT and CDR2 YYEEEE. The V gene lost 2 bases and the J gene lost 2 bases, with 13 bases spanning the gap. There are 15 residues in the CDR3. The rearrangement uses TRBV5-6 and TRBJ1-1, with D maybe TRBD1 (6 bases). This sample comprised blood, obtained from a patient treated with checkpoint blockade. The receptor was derived from a human donor with melanoma. The CDR3 reads CASSLQGYANTEAFF. In DNA form, the CDR3 reads TGTGCCAGCAGCTTACAGGGTTACGCAAACACTGAAGCTTTCTTT.